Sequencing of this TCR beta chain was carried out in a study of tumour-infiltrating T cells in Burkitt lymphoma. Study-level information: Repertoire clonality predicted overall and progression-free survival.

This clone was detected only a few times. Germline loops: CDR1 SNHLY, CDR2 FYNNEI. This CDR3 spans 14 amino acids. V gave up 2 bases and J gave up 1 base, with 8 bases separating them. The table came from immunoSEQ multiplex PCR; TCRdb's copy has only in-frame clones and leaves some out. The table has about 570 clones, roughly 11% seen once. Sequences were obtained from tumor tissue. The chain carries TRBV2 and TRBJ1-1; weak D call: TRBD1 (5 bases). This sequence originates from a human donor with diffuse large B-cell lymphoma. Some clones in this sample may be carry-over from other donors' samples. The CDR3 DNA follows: TGTGCCAGCAGTGAACCTGACAGGAACACTGAAGCTTTCTTT. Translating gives CASSEPDRNTEAFF.